Shown below are 26 T cell receptor beta chains from a single sample sequenced in a study of Tregs in tolerant kidney transplant recipients. Clones were read by immunoSEQ multiplex PCR, and TCRdb kept only the in-frame ones, dropping some. The data contain over 60,000 clones, roughly 84% of them seen just once; the ten biggest clones take up 3.5% to 5.5%. The sequenced sample was CD4+ T cells from blood. The origin of the receptors is a human donor in good health.

V gene TRBV7-2 combines with J gene TRBJ2-3; TRBD1 or TRBD2 may be the D gene (6 bases each). The V end lost 1 base, the J end lost 6 bases, and 14 bases lay between the germline ends. The CDR3 length is 15 residues. Germline CDR1 is SGHTA and CDR2 is FQGNSA. CDR3 protein: CASSLVSGGGDTQYF. As DNA, the CDR3 is TGTGCCAGCAGCTTAGTTTCCGGGGGCGGGGATACGCAGTATTTT. Full variable domain (outside the CDR3, taken from reference TRBV7-2 and TRBJ2-3): GAGVSQSPSNKVTEKGKDVELRCDPISGHTALYWYRQSLGQGLEFLIYFQGNSAPDKSGLPSDRFSAERTGGSVSTLTIQRTQQEDSAVYLCASSLVSGGGDTQYFGPGTRLTVL.

The chain links TRBV4-3 to TRBJ1-2, with D possibly being TRBD1 (6 bases). CDR3 length: 17 residues. Germline assignment: CDR1 LGHNA and CDR2 YSLEER. The V and J ends lost 0 bases and 5 bases respectively, with 19 bases between them. CDR3 loop: CASSQDSNRAGFYGYTF. Written as DNA, the CDR3 is TGCGCCAGCAGCCAAGATTCGAACAGGGCAGGGTTTTATGGCTACACCTTC.

The chain recombines TRBV5-5 with TRBJ2-3; D uncertain. V lost 7 bases to trimming and J lost 2 bases, with 17 bases between them. This CDR3 spans 15 amino acids. Germline values: CDR1 SGHKS, CDR2 YYEKEE (reference sequence). In DNA form, the CDR3 reads TGTGCCAGCGACCCTTTCGGCCAAAACACAGATACGCAGTATTTT. It specifies CASDPFGQNTDTQYF.

J is TRBJ2-1 and V is TRBV15; TRBD2 aligns across 13 bases. The trim removed 0 bases at V and 7 bases at J, leaving 6 bases unmatched. Germline CDR1 and CDR2: LNHNV and YYDKDF (reference sequence). The CDR3 contains 17 residues. The CDR3 reads CATSRESTSGGHNEQFF. Written as DNA, the CDR3 is TGTGCCACCAGCAGAGAATCGACTAGCGGGGGGCATAATGAGCAGTTCTTC. Using reference TRBV15 and TRBJ2-1 for the parts outside the CDR3, the full variable domain is DAMVIQNPRYQVTQFGKPVTLSCSQTLNHNVMYWYQQKSSQAPKLLFHYYDKDFNNEADTPDNFQSRRPNTSFCFLDIRSPGLGDTAMYLCATSRESTSGGHNEQFFGPGTRLTVL.

The rearrangement links TRBV7-3 to TRBJ2-5; TRBD1 matches 11 bases. The CDR3 consists of 16 residues. V dropped 2 bases and J dropped 2; count of bases not matched to a gene: 4. Germline lookup yields CDR1 SGHTA and CDR2 FQGTGA. CDR3 nucleotides: TGTGCCAGCAGCTTAGGGACAGGGGGGACACAAGAGACCCAGTACTTC. Translating gives CASSLGTGGTQETQYF.

Comments on this clone: This sample includes further DNA sequences coding for the same CDR3. This chain connects TRBV9 to TRBJ2-3; tentative D call: TRBD2 (6 bases). Trimming removed 0 bases from V and 2 bases from J, with 7 bases in between. CDR3 length equals 14 residues. CDR1 is SGDLS, CDR2 YYNGEE, per germline. CDR3 protein: CASSVGGVTDTQYF. The DNA for the CDR3 is TGTGCCAGCAGCGTAGGCGGGGTCACAGATACGCAGTATTTT.

The chain uses TRBV18 and TRBJ2-7; D remains ambiguous. CDR1 and CDR2 (germline): KGHSH, LQKENI. Trimming took 2 bases from V and 3 from J, leaving 8 bases between them. CDR3 length: 13 amino acids. The CDR3: CASSPASNYEQYF. The CDR3, as DNA: TGTGCCAGCTCACCAGCAAGTAACTACGAGCAGTACTTC.

The count of this clone is one. V is TRBV7-8 and J is TRBJ1-1, with a tentative D call TRBD1 (6 bases). Germline assignment: CDR1 SGHVS and CDR2 FQNEAQ. Trimming shortened V by 6 bases and J by 5 bases, and 16 bases separated the two germline ends. CDR3 length: 14 amino acids. DNA for the CDR3: TGTGCCAGCAGGCCACAGGGATACGGGACTGAAGCTTTCTTT. It encodes CASRPQGYGTEAFF.

For the CDR3, the DNA is TGCGCCAGCAGCTTCAACAGGGGCCGAAATGAAAAACTGTTTTTT. Translating it yields CASSFNRGRNEKLFF. The gene calls are TRBV5-1 and TRBJ1-4, with 7 bases identical to TRBD1. The CDR3 is 15 amino acids. Germline V lookup: CDR1 SGHRS, CDR2 YFSETQ. V trimming: 2 bases; J trimming: 5 bases; junction bases outside the gene matches: 6.

The chain recombines TRBV18 with TRBJ1-2; TRBD1 might be the D (5 bases). V was pared by 0 bases and J by 4 bases, with 12 bases between. The germline CDR1 and CDR2 sequences are KGHSH and LQKENI. This CDR3 has 15 amino acids. The DNA for the CDR3 is TGTGCCAGCTCACCACCCAGGGAGGCCTTCTATGGCTACACCTTC. Its translation is CASSPPREAFYGYTF.

Only one count was recorded for this clone. This chain uses TRBV11-2 with TRBJ2-5, with 7 bases matching TRBD2. J gave up 4 bases and V 3 bases, and 2 bases lay outside the gene matches. The CDR3 has 13 residues. The germline gives CDR1 SGHAT, CDR2 FQNNGV. The DNA for the CDR3 is TGTGCCAGCAGCTTGGCGGGAGCAGAGACCCAGTACTTC. Translation gives CASSLAGAETQYF.

This chain uses TRBV6-5 with TRBJ2-7; D unclear. V lost 7 bases and J lost 6, with 10 bases in between. The CDR3 has 11 amino acids. Germline V gene lookup returns CDR1 MNHEY and CDR2 SVGAGI. For the CDR3, the DNA is TGTGCCAGCACCCGGACGGGCGAGCAGTACTTC. Protein product: CASTRTGEQYF.

The rearrangement uses TRBV19 and TRBJ1-2, with D possibly being TRBD1 (5 bases). Between the trimmed V and J ends, which lost 6 bases and 2 bases, there was a span of 13 bases. Per germline, CDR1 LNHDA and CDR2 SQIVND (reference sequence). The CDR3 spans 14 residues. CDR3 in DNA: TGTGCCAGTAGCACGGGACGGCGGAACTATGGCTACACCTTC. It specifies CASSTGRRNYGYTF.

With respect to this clone: Other DNA sequences in this sample translate to the same CDR3. The rearrangement uses TRBV7-6 and TRBJ2-7, with D perhaps being TRBD1 or TRBD2 (5 bases each). Germline loops: CDR1 SGHVS, CDR2 FNYEAQ. Trimming left V 0 bases short and J 3 bases short, with 6 bases between. This CDR3 contains 13 residues. In DNA, the CDR3 is TGTGCCAGCAGCTTAGCGAGGGGCTACGAGCAGTACTTC. Translating it yields CASSLARGYEQYF.

V and J are TRBV7-9 and TRBJ2-1; 14 bases are a match to TRBD2. The junction had 7 bases not matched to a gene; V was cut back by 5 bases and J by 4 bases. CDR3 length equals 17 residues. Germline-derived CDR1 and CDR2 are SEHNR and FQNEAQ (reference sequence). CDR3 DNA: TGTGCCAGCAGCCTCCTGGGACTAGCGGGAGCATACAATGAGCAGTTCTTC. Translation: CASSLLGLAGAYNEQFF.

The chain uses TRBV7-6 and TRBJ2-1; TRBD2 aligns across 14 bases. Unmatched junction bases numbered 20, after V lost 5 bases and J lost 8 bases. This CDR3 is 20 amino acids long. The germline gives CDR1 SGHVS, CDR2 FNYEAQ. The CDR3 nucleotides read TGTGCCAGCAGCCCACGGACTAGCGGGAGGTTCAGTGATACATTCGATGAGCAGTTCTTC. Amino acid sequence: CASSPRTSGRFSDTFDEQFF. Looking up the rest from reference TRBV7-6 and TRBJ2-1 gives the full variable domain: GAGVSQSPRYKVTKRGQDVALRCDPISGHVSLYWYRQALGQGPEFLTYFNYEAQQDKSGLPNDRFSAERPEGSISTLTIQRTEQRDSAMYRCASSPRTSGRFSDTFDEQFFGPGTRLTVL.

The CDR3 spells CASGSFSPIAGSEEQYF. CDR3 bases: TGTGCCAGCGGCAGCTTTTCACCTATAGCGGGATCAGAAGAGCAGTACTTC. The J gene is TRBJ2-7, the V gene TRBV11-1; TRBD2 aligns across 8 bases. The CDR3 is 17 residues long. Trimming took 8 bases from V and 7 from J; bases not matched to a gene: 22. Germline loops: CDR1 SGHAT, CDR2 FQDESV (reference sequence). Complete variable domain (other parts from reference TRBV11-1 and TRBJ2-7): EAEVAQSPRYKITEKSQAVAFWCDPISGHATLYWYRQILGQGPELLVQFQDESVVDDSQLPKDRFSAERLKGVDSTLKIQPAELGDSAMYLCASGSFSPIAGSEEQYFGPGTRLTVT.

This chain links TRBV6-5 with TRBJ1-1, with TRBD1 matching over 11 bases. The V gene's germline CDR1 is MNHEY and CDR2 SVGAGI. This CDR3 region has 13 residues. V trimming: 6 bases; J trimming: 7 bases; junction bases outside the gene matches: 4. This chain's CDR3 is CASRHGTGGEAFF. Written as DNA, the CDR3 is TGTGCCAGCAGACACGGGACAGGGGGTGAAGCTTTCTTT.

The V gene is TRBV6-7, the J gene TRBJ1-1; the match to TRBD1 covers 8 bases. TRBV6-7 is identified as an open reading frame with a role that is uncertain. The CDR3 runs 16 residues. Trimming cost V 0 bases and J 5 bases; bases outside gene matches: 8. CDR3 sequence: CASSYSRDRGGTEAFF. The CDR3 DNA is TGTGCCAGCAGTTACTCGCGCGACAGGGGAGGGACTGAAGCTTTCTTT.

The chain carries TRBV4-3 and TRBJ1-6; D perhaps matches TRBD1 (5 bases). This CDR3 spans 15 amino acids. V lost 0 bases to trimming and J lost 8 bases, with 11 bases between them. Germline CDR1 and CDR2: LGHNA and YSLEER. CDR3 loop: CASSQDVQVHSPLHF. For the CDR3, the DNA is TGCGCCAGCAGCCAAGATGTACAGGTCCATTCACCCCTCCACTTT.

The CDR3 coding sequence is TGTGCCTGGAGAACACGAGGGGGGGCCGGGGAGCTGTTTTTT. Its protein is CAWRTRGGAGELFF. The gene calls are TRBV30 and TRBJ2-2, with D possibly matching TRBD2 (7 bases). The germline gives CDR1 GTSNPN, CDR2 SVGIG (reference sequence). V shed 3 bases and J shed 6 bases, with 14 bases lying between them. The length of the CDR3 is 14 residues. Filled out from reference TRBV30 and TRBJ2-2, the complete variable domain reads SQTIHQWPATLVQPVGSPLSLECTVEGTSNPNLYWYRQAAGRGLQLLFYSVGIGQISSEVPQNLSASRPQDRQFILSSKKLLLSDSGFYLCAWRTRGGAGELFFGEGSRLTVL.

The V gene is TRBV15, the J gene TRBJ1-2; 9 nucleotides match TRBD1. This CDR3 is 15 amino acids long. CDR1 and CDR2 (germline): LNHNV, YYDKDF (reference sequence). V was clipped by 5 bases and J by 2 bases; unmatched bases: 6. DNA for the CDR3: TGTGCCACCAGCCCCGGGGGACAGGGCAACTATGGCTACACCTTC. Its translation is CATSPGGQGNYGYTF.

This clone came up a few times. The rearrangement joins TRBV5-1 to TRBJ1-5; TRBD1 is a possible D gene (5 bases). The germline V gene encodes CDR1 SGHRS and CDR2 YFSETQ. Trimming shortened V by 7 bases and J by 0 bases, and 8 bases separated the two germline ends. The CDR3 is 13 amino acids. CDR3 sequence: CASRGNSNQPQHF. The CDR3 coding sequence is TGCGCCAGCCGGGGGAATAGCAATCAGCCCCAGCATTTT.

The chain has TRBV6-6 and TRBJ1-2; D gene uncertain. The germline CDR1 and CDR2 sequences are MNHNY and SVGAGI (reference sequence). CDR3 length equals 15 residues. The V end lost 4 bases, the J end lost 0 bases, and 12 bases lay between the germline ends. CDR3: CASSLRTAANYGYTF. As DNA, the CDR3 is TGTGCCAGCAGTTTGAGGACGGCTGCTAACTATGGCTACACCTTC.

This clone occurred a few times. The rearrangement links TRBV15 to TRBJ1-1; TRBD1 might be the D (5 bases). The V gene lost 0 bases and the J gene lost 3 bases, with 17 bases spanning the gap. The germline gives CDR1 LNHNV, CDR2 YYDKDF (reference sequence). This CDR3 has 17 amino acids. This chain's CDR3 is CATSRDMGTPGHTEAFF. The CDR3 DNA is TGTGCCACCAGCAGAGATATGGGGACCCCCGGTCACACTGAAGCTTTCTTT.

This clone is judged medium-sized. The chain employs TRBV28 and TRBJ1-1; weak D call: TRBD1 (5 bases). Germline V gene lookup returns CDR1 MDHEN and CDR2 SYDVKM. CDR3 size: 14 residues. With 3 bases removed from V and 1 base from J, the gap between germline ends came to 9 bases. The CDR3 loop is CASSFVGRNTEAFF. CDR3 coding DNA: TGTGCCAGCAGTTTTGTGGGACGGAACACTGAAGCTTTCTTT. The full variable domain, completed using reference TRBV28 and TRBJ1-1, is DVKVTQSSRYLVKRTGEKVFLECVQDMDHENMFWYRQDPGLGLRLIYFSYDVKMKEKGDIPEGYSVSREKKERFSLILESASTNQTSMYLCASSFVGRNTEAFFGQGTRLTVV.